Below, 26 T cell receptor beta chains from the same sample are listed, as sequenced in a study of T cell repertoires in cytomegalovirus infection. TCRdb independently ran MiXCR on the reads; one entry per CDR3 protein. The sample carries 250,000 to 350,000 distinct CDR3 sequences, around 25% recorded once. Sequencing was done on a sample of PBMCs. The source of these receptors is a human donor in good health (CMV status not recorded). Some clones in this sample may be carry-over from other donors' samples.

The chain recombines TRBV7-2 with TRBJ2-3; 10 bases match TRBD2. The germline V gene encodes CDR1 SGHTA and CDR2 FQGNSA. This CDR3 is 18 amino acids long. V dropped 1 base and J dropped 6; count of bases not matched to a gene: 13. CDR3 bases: TGTGCCAGCAGCTTAGTTCCTAGCGGGAGATTCGTAGAGGATACGCAGTATTTT. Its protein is CASSLVPSGRFVEDTQYF.

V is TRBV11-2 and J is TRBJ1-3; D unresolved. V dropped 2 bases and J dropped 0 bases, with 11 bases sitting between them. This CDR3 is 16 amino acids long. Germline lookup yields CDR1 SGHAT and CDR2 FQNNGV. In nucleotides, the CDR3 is TGTGCCAGCAGCTTAACCCGAACCCTCTCTGGAAACACCATATATTTT. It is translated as CASSLTRTLSGNTIYF.

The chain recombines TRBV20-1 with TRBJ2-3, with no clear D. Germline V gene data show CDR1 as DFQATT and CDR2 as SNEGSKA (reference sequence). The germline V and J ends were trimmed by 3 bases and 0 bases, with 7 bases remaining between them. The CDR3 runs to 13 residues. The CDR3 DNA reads TGCAGTGCTAGGAGCAGCAGCACAGATACGCAGTATTTT. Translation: CSARSSSTDTQYF.

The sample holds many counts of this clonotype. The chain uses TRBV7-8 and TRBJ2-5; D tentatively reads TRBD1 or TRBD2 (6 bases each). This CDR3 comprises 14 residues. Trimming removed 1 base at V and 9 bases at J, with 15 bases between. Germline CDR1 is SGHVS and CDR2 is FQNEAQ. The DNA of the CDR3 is TGTGCCAGCAGCTTAGGTCGGGGGCCCAGGGCCCAGTACTTC. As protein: CASSLGRGPRAQYF.

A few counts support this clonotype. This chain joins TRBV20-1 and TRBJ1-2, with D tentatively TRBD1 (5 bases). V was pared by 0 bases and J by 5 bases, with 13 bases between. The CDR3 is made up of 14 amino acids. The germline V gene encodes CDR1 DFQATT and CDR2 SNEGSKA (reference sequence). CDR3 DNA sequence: TGCAGTGCTAGAGATCCAGGCAGGGCGTATGGCTACACCTTC. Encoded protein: CSARDPGRAYGYTF.

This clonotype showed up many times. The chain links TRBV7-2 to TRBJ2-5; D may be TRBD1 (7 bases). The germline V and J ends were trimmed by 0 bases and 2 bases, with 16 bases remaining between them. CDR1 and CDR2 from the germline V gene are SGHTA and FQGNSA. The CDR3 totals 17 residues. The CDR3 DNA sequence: TGTGCCAGCAGCTTAGCGTTGGCAGGGGGGAGACAAGAGACCCAGTACTTC. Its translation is CASSLALAGGRQETQYF.

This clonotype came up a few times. The CDR3 nucleotides read TGTGCCAGTGGGACTCCTGCCCAGCAGTTCTTC. It encodes CASGTPAQQFF. The gene calls are TRBV6-2 or TRBV6-3 and TRBJ2-1, with D possibly TRBD2 on 6 matching bases. CDR3 length: 11 amino acids. Germline V gene sequence: CDR1 MNHEY, CDR2 SVGEGT. The germline V and J ends were trimmed by 9 bases and 11 bases, with 14 bases remaining between them.

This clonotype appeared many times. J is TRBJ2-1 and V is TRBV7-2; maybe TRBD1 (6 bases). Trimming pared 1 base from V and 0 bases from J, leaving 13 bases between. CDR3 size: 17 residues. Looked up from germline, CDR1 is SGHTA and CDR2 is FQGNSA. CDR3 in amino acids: CASSLDHRVSSYNEQFF. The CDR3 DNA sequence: TGTGCCAGCAGCTTAGACCACAGGGTAAGCTCCTACAATGAGCAGTTCTTC.

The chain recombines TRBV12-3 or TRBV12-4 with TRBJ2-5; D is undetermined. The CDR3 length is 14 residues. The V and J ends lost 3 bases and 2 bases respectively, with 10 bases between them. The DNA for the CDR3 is TGTGCCAGCAGTTTTGTGGGCGGTCAAGAGACCCAGTACTTC. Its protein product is CASSFVGGQETQYF.

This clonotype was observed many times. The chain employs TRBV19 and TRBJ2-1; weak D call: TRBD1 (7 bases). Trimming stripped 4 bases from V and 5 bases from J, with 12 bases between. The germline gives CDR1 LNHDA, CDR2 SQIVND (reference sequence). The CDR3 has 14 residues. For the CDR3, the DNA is TGTGCCAGTAGTACGGAGGGGACAGACAATGAGCAGTTCTTC. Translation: CASSTEGTDNEQFF.

CDR3 nucleotides: TGCGCCAGCAGCTTGGTGCTCCGGGGGGGCGGGGCAGATACGCAGTATTTT. It encodes CASSLVLRGGGADTQYF. This sequence joins TRBV5-1 and TRBJ2-3; 8 nucleotides agree with TRBD2. CDR1 and CDR2 (germline): SGHRS, YFSETQ. CDR3 length: 17 amino acids. With 0 bases clipped from V and 4 bases from J, the junction kept 10 bases outside the gene matches.

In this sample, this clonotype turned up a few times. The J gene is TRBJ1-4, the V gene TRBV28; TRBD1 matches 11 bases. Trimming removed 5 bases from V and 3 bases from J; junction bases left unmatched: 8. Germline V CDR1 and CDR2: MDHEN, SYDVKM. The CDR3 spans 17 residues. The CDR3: CASSKWTGGAPNEKLFF. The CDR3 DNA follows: TGTGCCAGCAGTAAATGGACAGGGGGCGCCCCTAATGAAAAACTGTTTTTT.

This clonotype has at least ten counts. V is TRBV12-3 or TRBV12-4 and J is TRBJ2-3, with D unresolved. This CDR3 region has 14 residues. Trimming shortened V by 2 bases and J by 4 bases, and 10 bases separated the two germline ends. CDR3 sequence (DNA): TGTGCCAGCAGTTTAAACCCCCCACCAGATACGCAGTATTTT. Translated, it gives CASSLNPPPDTQYF.

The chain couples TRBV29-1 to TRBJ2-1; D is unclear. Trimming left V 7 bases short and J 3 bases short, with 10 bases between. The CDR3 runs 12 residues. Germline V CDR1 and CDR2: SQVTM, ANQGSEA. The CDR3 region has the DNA TGCAGCGCCGGACGCGGCTACAATGAGCAGTTCTTC. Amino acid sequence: CSAGRGYNEQFF.

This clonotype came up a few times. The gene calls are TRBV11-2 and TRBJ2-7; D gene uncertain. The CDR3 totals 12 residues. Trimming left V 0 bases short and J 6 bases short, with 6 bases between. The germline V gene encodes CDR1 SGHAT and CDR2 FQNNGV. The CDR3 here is CASSLESGEQYF. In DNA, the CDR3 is TGTGCCAGCAGCTTAGAGTCCGGCGAGCAGTACTTC. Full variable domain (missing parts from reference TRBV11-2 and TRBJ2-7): EAGVAQSPRYKIIEKRQSVAFWCNPISGHATLYWYQQILGQGPKLLIQFQNNGVVDDSQLPKDRFSAERLKGVDSTLKIQPAKLEDSAVYLCASSLESGEQYFGPGTRLTVT.

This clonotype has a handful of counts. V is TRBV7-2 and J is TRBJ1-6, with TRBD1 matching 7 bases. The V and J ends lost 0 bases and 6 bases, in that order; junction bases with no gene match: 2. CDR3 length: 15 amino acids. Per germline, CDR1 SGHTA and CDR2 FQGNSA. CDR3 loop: CASSLAGQSNSPLHF. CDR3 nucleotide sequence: TGTGCCAGCAGCTTAGCGGGACAGAGTAATTCACCCCTCCACTTT. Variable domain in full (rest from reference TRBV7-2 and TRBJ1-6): GAGVSQSPSNKVTEKGKDVELRCDPISGHTALYWYRQSLGQGLEFLIYFQGNSAPDKSGLPSDRFSAERTGGSVSTLTIQRTQQEDSAVYLCASSLAGQSNSPLHFGNGTRLTVT.

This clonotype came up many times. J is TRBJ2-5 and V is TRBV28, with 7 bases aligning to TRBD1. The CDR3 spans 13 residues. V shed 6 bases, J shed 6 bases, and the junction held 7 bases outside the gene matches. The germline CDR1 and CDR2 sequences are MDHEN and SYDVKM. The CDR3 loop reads CASRDRVTKTQYF. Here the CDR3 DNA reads TGTGCCAGCAGAGACAGGGTAACGAAGACCCAGTACTTC.

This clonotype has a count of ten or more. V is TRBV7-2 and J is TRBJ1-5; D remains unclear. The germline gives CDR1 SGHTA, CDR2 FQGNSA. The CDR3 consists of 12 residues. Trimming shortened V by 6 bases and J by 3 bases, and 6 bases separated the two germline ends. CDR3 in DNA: TGTGCCAGCAGGGGCCCCAATCAGCCCCAGCATTTT. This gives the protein CASRGPNQPQHF. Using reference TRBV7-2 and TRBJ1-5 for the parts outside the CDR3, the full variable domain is GAGVSQSPSNKVTEKGKDVELRCDPISGHTALYWYRQSLGQGLEFLIYFQGNSAPDKSGLPSDRFSAERTGGSVSTLTIQRTQQEDSAVYLCASRGPNQPQHFGDGTRLSIL.

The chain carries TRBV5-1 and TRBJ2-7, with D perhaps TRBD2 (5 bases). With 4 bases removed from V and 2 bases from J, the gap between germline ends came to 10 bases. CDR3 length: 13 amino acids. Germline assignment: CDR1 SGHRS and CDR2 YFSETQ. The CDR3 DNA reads TGCGCCAGCAGCCCCGCCGGGACCTACGAGCAGTACTTC. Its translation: CASSPAGTYEQYF. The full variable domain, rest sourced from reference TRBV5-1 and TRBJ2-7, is KAGVTQTPRYLIKTRGQQVTLSCSPISGHRSVSWYQQTPGQGLQFLFEYFSETQRNKGNFPGRFSGRQFSNSRSEMNVSTLELGDSALYLCASSPAGTYEQYFGPGTRLTVT.

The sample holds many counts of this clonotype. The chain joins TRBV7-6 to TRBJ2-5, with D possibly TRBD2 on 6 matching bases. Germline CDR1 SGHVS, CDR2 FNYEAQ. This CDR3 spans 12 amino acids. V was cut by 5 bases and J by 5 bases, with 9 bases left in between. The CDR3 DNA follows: TGTGCCAGCAGCGCCCGGGGGGAGACCCAGTACTTC. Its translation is CASSARGETQYF.

The CDR3 DNA follows: TGTGCCACCAGTGATCCTCGGGGAGAAACCTCCTACGAGCAGTACTTC. The encoded protein is CATSDPRGETSYEQYF. The J gene is TRBJ2-7, the V gene TRBV24-1; the D gene is possibly TRBD2 (5 bases). In germline, CDR1 is KGHDR, CDR2 SFDVKD. Between the trimmed V and J ends, which lost 3 bases and 0 bases, there was a span of 14 bases. CDR3 length: 16 amino acids.

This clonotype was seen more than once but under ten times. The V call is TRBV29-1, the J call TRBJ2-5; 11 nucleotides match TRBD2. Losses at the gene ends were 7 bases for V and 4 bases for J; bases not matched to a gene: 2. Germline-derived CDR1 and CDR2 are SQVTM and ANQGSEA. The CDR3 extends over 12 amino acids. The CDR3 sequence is CSATSGIETQYF. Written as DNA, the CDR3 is TGCAGCGCGACTAGCGGGATAGAGACCCAGTACTTC.

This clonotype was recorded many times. CDR3 in amino acids: CASSFVAQETQYF. CDR3 bases: TGTGCCAGCAGCTTCGTAGCCCAAGAGACCCAGTACTTC. The V call is TRBV7-2, the J call TRBJ2-5; D gene ambiguous. Trimming removed 3 bases from V and 1 base from J, with 6 bases in between. This CDR3 is built from 13 residues. Germline assignment: CDR1 SGHTA and CDR2 FQGNSA.

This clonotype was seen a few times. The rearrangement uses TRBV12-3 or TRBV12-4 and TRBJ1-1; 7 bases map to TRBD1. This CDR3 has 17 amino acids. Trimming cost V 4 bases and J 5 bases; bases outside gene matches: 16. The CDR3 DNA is TGTGCCAGCAGTTATGAATTTGGGTCCACAGGGGTGACTGAAGCTTTCTTT. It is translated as CASSYEFGSTGVTEAFF.

CDR3 protein: CASSHRDREIEKLFF. DNA for the CDR3: TGCGCCAGCAGCCACCGGGACAGGGAGATTGAAAAACTGTTTTTT. The J gene is TRBJ1-4, the V gene TRBV4-3, with 9 bases fitting TRBD1. Germline V lookup: CDR1 LGHNA, CDR2 YSLEER. The CDR3 covers 15 residues. V trimming: 3 bases; J trimming: 7 bases; junction bases outside the gene matches: 6.

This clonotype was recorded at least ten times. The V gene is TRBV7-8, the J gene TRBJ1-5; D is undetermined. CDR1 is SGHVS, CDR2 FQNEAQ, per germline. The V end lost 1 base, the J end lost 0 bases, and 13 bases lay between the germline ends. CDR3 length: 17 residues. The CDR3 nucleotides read TGTGCCAGCAGCTTAGGCCCACAGCTCTATAGCAATCAGCCCCAGCATTTT. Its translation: CASSLGPQLYSNQPQHF.